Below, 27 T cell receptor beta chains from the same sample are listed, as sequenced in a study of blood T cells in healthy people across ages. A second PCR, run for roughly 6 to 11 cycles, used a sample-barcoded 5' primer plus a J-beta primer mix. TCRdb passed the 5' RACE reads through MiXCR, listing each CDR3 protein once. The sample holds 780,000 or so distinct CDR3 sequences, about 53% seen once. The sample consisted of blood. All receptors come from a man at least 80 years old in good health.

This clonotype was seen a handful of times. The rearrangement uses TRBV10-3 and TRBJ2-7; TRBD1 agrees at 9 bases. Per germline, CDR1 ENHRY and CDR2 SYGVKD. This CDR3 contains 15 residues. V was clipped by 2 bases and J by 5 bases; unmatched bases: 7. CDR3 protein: CAISEPGQGKNEQYF. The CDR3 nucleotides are TGTGCCATCAGTGAGCCCGGACAGGGGAAGAACGAGCAGTACTTC.

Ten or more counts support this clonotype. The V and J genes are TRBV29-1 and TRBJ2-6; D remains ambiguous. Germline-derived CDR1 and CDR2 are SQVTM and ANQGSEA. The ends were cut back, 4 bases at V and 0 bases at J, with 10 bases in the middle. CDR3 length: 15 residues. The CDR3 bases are TGCAGCGTTGTTCGGATTGACTCTGGGGCCAACGTCCTGACTTTC. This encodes CSVVRIDSGANVLTF.

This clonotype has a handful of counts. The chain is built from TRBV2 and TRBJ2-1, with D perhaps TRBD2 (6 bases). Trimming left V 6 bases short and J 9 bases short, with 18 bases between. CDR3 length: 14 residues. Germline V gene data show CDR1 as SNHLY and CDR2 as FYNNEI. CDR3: CASREAGTGGEQFF. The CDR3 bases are TGTGCCAGCAGAGAGGCGGGAACCGGCGGTGAGCAGTTCTTC.

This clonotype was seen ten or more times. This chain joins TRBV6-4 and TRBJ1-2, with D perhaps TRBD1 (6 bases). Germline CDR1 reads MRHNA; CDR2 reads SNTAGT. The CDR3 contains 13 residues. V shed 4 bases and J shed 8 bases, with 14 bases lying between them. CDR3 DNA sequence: TGTGCCAGCAGTGCGGACAGCTCGGGGGGCTACACCTTC. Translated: CASSADSSGGYTF.

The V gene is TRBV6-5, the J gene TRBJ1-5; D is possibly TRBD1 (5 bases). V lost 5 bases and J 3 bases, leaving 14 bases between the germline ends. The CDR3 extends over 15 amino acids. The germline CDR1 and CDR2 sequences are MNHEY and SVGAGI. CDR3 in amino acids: CASSPEGRVNQPQHF. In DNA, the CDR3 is TGTGCCAGCAGTCCAGAGGGACGAGTCAATCAGCCCCAGCATTTT.

CDR3 in DNA: TGTGCCACGCGGTTAGCGGGGCCCCAAGAGACCCAGTACTTC. This sequence encodes CATRLAGPQETQYF. J is TRBJ2-5 and V is TRBV6-6, with TRBD2 identical over 8 bases. The germline V gene encodes CDR1 MNHNY and CDR2 SVGAGI (reference sequence). With V trimmed by 10 bases and J by 1 base, 8 bases remained unmatched. The CDR3 consists of 14 residues.

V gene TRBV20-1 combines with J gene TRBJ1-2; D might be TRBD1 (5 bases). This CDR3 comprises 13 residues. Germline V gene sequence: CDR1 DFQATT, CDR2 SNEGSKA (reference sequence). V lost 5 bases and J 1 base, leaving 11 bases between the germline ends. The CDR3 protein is CSAVLGGNYGYTF. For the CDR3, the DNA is TGCAGTGCTGTCCTTGGGGGTAACTATGGCTACACCTTC.

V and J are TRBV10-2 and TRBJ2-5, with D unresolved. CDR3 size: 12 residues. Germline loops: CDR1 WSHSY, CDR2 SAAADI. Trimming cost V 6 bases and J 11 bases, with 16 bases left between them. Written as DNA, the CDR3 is TGCGCCAGCAGCGGGTTCGGGTGTGAGCAGTACTTC. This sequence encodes CASSGFGCEQYF.

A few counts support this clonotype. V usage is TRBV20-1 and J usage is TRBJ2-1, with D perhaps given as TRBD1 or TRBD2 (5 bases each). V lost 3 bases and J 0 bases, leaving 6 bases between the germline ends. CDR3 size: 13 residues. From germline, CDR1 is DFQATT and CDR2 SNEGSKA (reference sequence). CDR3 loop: CSASGGSYNEQFF. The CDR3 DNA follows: TGCAGTGCTAGTGGGGGCTCCTACAATGAGCAGTTCTTC.

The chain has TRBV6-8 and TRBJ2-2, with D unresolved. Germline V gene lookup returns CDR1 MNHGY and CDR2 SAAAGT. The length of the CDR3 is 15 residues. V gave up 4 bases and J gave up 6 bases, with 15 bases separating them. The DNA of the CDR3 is TGTGCCAGCAGTTCGCTCCATCCGAGAGCCGGGGAGCTGTTTTTT. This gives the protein CASSSLHPRAGELFF.

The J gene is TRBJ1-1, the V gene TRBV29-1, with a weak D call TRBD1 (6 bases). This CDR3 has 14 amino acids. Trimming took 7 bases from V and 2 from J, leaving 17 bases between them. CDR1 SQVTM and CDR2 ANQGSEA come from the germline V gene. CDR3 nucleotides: TGCAGCGGGGAAACAGGGATACTAAACACTGAAGCTTTCTTT. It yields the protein CSGETGILNTEAFF. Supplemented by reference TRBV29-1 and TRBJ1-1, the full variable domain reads SAVISQKPSRDICQRGTSLTIQCQVDSQVTMMFWYRQQPGQSLTLIATANQGSEATYESGFVIDKFPISRPNLTFSTLTVSNMSPEDSSIYLCSGETGILNTEAFFGQGTRLTVV.

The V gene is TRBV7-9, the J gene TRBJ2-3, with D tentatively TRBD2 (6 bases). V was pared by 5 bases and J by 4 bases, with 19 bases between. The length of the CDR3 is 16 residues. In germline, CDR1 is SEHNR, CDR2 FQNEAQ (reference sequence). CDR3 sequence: CASSPPGLPSPDTQYF. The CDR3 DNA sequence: TGTGCCAGCAGCCCACCCGGACTACCTAGCCCAGATACGCAGTATTTT.

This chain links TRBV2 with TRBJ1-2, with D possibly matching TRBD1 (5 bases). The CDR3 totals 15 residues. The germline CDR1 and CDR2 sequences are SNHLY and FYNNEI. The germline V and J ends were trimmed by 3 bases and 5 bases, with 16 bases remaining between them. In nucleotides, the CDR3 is TGTGCCAGCAGTGAGGGGCCCCTCGGGGGATATGGCTACACCTTC. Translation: CASSEGPLGGYGYTF.

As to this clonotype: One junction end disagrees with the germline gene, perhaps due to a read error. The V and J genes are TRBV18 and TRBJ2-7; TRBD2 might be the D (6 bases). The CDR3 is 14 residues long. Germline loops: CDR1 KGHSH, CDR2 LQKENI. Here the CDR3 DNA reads TGTGCCAGCGCACCACGACTAGAAGTCGACGAGCAGTACTTC. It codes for CASAPRLEVDEQYF.

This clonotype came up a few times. The CDR3 sequence is CASINKGRGGNYGYTF. The CDR3 bases are TGTGCCAGCATAAATAAAGGGAGGGGTGGTAACTATGGCTACACCTTC. This rearrangement joins TRBV11-2 to TRBJ1-2, with D possibly being TRBD1 (5 bases). CDR3 length: 16 amino acids. Germline values: CDR1 SGHAT, CDR2 FQNNGV. With 7 bases removed from V and 1 base from J, the gap between germline ends came to 19 bases.

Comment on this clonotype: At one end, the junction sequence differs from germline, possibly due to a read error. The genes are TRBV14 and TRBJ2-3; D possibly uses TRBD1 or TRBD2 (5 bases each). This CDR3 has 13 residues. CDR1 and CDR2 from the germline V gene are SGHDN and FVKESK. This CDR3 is CACSHWGTDTQYF. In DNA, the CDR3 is TGTGCCTGCAGCCATTGGGGGACAGATACGCAGTATTTT.

This CDR3 is CASSVRGRGGEQFF. In DNA, the CDR3 is TGTGCCAGCAGCGTTCGCGGGCGGGGTGGGGAGCAGTTCTTC. The rearrangement uses TRBV2 and TRBJ2-1; tentatively, D is TRBD2 (6 bases). The CDR3 has 14 amino acids. CDR1 and CDR2 from the germline V gene are SNHLY and FYNNEI. Trimming took off 6 bases at V and 10 bases at J, with 19 bases between the two ends.

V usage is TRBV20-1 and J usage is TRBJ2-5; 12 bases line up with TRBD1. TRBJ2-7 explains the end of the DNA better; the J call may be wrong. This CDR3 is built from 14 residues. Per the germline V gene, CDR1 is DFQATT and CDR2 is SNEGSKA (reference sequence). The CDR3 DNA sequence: TGCAGTGCCCCAGGGGGACAGGGGGCTCGCGAGCAGTACTTC. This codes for CSAPGGQGAREQYF.

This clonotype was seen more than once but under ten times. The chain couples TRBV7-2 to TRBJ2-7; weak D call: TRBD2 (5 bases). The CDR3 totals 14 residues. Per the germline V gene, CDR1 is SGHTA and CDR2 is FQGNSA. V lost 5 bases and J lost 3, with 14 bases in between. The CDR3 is CASSPTRGNYEQYF. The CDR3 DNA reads TGTGCCAGCAGCCCAACCCGAGGGAACTACGAGCAGTACTTC. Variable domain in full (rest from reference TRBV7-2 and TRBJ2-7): GAGVSQSPSNKVTEKGKDVELRCDPISGHTALYWYRQSLGQGLEFLIYFQGNSAPDKSGLPSDRFSAERTGGSVSTLTIQRTQQEDSAVYLCASSPTRGNYEQYFGPGTRLTVT.

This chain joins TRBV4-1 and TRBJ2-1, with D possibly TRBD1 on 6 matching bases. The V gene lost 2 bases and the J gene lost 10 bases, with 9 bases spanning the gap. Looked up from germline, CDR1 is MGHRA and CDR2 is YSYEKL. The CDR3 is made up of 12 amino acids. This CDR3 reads CASSQTGTEQFF. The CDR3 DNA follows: TGCGCCAGCAGCCAAACCGGGACAGAGCAGTTCTTC.

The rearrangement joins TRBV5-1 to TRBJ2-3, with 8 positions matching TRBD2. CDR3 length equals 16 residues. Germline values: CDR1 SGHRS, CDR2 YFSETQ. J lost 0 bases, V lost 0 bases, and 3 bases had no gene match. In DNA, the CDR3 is TGCGCCAGCAGCTTGGTCGTAGCGGGAAGCACAGATACGCAGTATTTT. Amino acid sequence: CASSLVVAGSTDTQYF.

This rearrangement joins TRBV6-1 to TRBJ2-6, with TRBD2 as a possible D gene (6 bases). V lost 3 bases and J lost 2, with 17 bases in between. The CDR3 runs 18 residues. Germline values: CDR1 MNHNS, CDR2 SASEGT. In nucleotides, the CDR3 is TGTGCCAGCAGTGAGTTGGTTACTGGCGGGGCTGGGGCCAACGTCCTGACTTTC. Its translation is CASSELVTGGAGANVLTF.

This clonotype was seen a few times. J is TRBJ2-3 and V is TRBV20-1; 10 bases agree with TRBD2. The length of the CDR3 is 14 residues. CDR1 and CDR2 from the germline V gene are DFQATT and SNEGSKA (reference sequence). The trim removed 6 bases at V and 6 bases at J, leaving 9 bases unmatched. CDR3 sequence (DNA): TGCAGTGCACCTAGCGGGAGCGGTGGGGATACGCAGTATTTT. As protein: CSAPSGSGGDTQYF.

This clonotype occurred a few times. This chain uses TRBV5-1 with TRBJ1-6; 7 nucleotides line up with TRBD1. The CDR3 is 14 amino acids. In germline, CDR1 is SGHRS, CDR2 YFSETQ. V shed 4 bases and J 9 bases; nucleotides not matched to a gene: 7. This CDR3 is CASSLRDSFSPLHF. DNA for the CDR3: TGCGCCAGCAGCCTGCGGGACAGTTTTTCACCCCTCCACTTT.

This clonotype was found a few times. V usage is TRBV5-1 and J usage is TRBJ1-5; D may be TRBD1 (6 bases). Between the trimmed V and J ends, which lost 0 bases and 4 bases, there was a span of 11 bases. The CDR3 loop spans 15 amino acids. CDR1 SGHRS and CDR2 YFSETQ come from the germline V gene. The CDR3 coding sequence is TGCGCCAGCAGCTTGGAAGCAGGGGATAATCAGCCCCAGCATTTT. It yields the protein CASSLEAGDNQPQHF.

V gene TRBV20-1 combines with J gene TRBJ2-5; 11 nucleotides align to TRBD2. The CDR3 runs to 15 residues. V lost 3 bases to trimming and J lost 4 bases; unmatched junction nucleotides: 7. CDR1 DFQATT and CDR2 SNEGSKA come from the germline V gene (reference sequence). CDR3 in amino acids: CSARLAGGLGETQYF. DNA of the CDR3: TGCAGTGCTAGGCTAGCGGGAGGCTTGGGAGAGACCCAGTACTTC.

This CDR3 is CASSPGDRVGTEAFF. CDR3 in DNA: TGTGCCAGCAGCCCAGGGGACAGGGTGGGGACTGAAGCTTTCTTT. V is TRBV7-8 and J is TRBJ1-1; the match to TRBD1 covers 9 bases. CDR3 length: 15 amino acids. V lost 5 bases and J lost 5; bases outside the gene matches: 9. The germline V gene encodes CDR1 SGHVS and CDR2 FQNEAQ.